These 23 T cell receptor beta chains share one sample of origin, sequenced in a study of T cells after posttransplantation cyclophosphamide. Assay used: immunoSEQ multiplex PCR; TCRdb lists only in-frame clones, some missing. The data show tens of thousands of clones, with 85% to 95% seen just once and roughly 2.9% held by the top ten. Sequenced sample: PBMCs. The receptor source for this set is a woman under 40 in good health and a related stem cell transplant donor.

This sequence joins TRBV7-6 and TRBJ2-5, with D hard to call. The CDR3 runs 12 residues. The ends were cut back, 1 base at V and 4 bases at J, with 4 bases in the middle. Germline V gene data show CDR1 as SGHVS and CDR2 as FNYEAQ. DNA of the CDR3: TGTGCCAGCAGCTTAGACGGAGAGACCCAGTACTTC. As protein: CASSLDGETQYF.

V gene TRBV7-9 combines with J gene TRBJ1-1; 7 bases match TRBD1. The CDR3 has 15 residues. Germline trimming cut 4 bases from V and 2 bases from J; bases unmatched to any gene: 7. From germline, CDR1 is SEHNR and CDR2 FQNEAQ (reference sequence). CDR3 in DNA: TGTGCCAGCAGCTCTACAGGGGCAGCTAACACTGAAGCTTTCTTT. Translated: CASSSTGAANTEAFF. Variable domain in full (rest from reference TRBV7-9 and TRBJ1-1): DTGVSQNPRHKITKRGQNVTFRCDPISEHNRLYWYRQTLGQGPEFLTYFQNEAQLEKSRLLSDRFSAERPKGSFSTLEIQRTEQGDSAMYLCASSSTGAANTEAFFGQGTRLTVV.

This clone was observed a handful of times. This chain connects TRBV2 to TRBJ1-5; 7 bases map to TRBD1. Germline values: CDR1 SNHLY, CDR2 FYNNEI. The trim removed 5 bases at V and 5 bases at J, leaving 6 bases unmatched. The CDR3 length is 14 residues. CDR3 nucleotide sequence: TGTGCCAGCAGTTCGGACAGGAGTCATCAGCCCCAGCATTTT. Protein product: CASSSDRSHQPQHF.

This sequence joins TRBV29-1 and TRBJ1-1, with 7 nucleotides matching TRBD1. CDR1 SQVTM and CDR2 ANQGSEA come from the germline V gene. The V segment lost 7 bases and the J segment 1 base; nucleotides outside the gene matches: 9. This CDR3 spans 14 amino acids. DNA for the CDR3: TGCAGCGCCGCATACAGGGGAAGGAACACTGAAGCTTTCTTT. Amino acids: CSAAYRGRNTEAFF.

V gene TRBV10-3 combines with J gene TRBJ1-1; D gene uncertain. Germline V CDR1 and CDR2: ENHRY, SYGVKD. V was cut by 0 bases and J by 4 bases, with 6 bases left in between. The CDR3 length is 13 residues. The CDR3, as DNA: TGTGCCATCAGTGAGTCGAAGTCCACTGAAGCTTTCTTT. It codes for CAISESKSTEAFF.

This clone has a single count. The chain couples TRBV4-3 to TRBJ2-2; no firm D call. Trimming took 5 bases from V and 1 from J, leaving 8 bases between them. Germline loops: CDR1 LGHNA, CDR2 YSLEER. The CDR3 totals 14 residues. The CDR3 DNA reads as TGCGCCAGCAGCGGGGTTGGGAACACCGGGGAGCTGTTTTTT. It codes for CASSGVGNTGELFF.

The chain carries TRBV14 and TRBJ2-1; no definite D call. The CDR3 is made up of 13 amino acids. Trimming took 1 base from V and 4 from J, leaving 5 bases between them. Germline values: CDR1 SGHDN, CDR2 FVKESK. CDR3 sequence (DNA): TGTGCCAGCAGCCAAGTCGGGTACAATGAGCAGTTCTTC. This sequence encodes CASSQVGYNEQFF.

The chain is built from TRBV19 and TRBJ1-2, with 8 bases matching TRBD1. Unmatched junction bases numbered 16, after V lost 9 bases and J lost 7 bases. The CDR3 has 15 residues. CDR1 and CDR2 from the germline V gene are LNHDA and SQIVND (reference sequence). Written as DNA, the CDR3 is TGTGCCAGCCACCGACCCTCCAGGGGGCAAGGTGGCTACACCTTC. Its translation is CASHRPSRGQGGYTF.

This CDR3 reads CASSPSGATNEKLFF. In DNA, the CDR3 is TGTGCCAGCTCACCGTCGGGTGCGACTAATGAAAAACTGTTTTTT. The J gene is TRBJ1-4, the V gene TRBV18; D not resolved. V was pared by 3 bases and J by 2 bases, with 10 bases between. CDR1 is KGHSH, CDR2 LQKENI, per germline. The CDR3 totals 15 residues.

In DNA form, the CDR3 reads TGTGCCAGTAGTATGCCCTCGTGGGGCTTTGGGTATGGCTACACCTTC. Its protein product is CASSMPSWGFGYGYTF. V usage is TRBV19 and J usage is TRBJ1-2, with D perhaps matching TRBD1 (5 bases). V was clipped by 3 bases and J by 5 bases, with 19 bases between them. In germline, CDR1 is LNHDA, CDR2 SQIVND (reference sequence). This CDR3 has 16 amino acids.

The chain recombines TRBV10-1 with TRBJ2-7, with unresolved D. Trimming took off 5 bases at V and 4 bases at J, with 12 bases between the two ends. The germline V gene has CDR1 WNHNN and CDR2 SYGVQD (reference sequence). The CDR3 covers 13 residues. CDR3 in DNA: TGCGCCAGCAGTCCAATGCCCCAATACGAGCAGTACTTC. It is translated as CASSPMPQYEQYF.

The chain uses TRBV6-5 and TRBJ1-5; D call uncertain. The length of the CDR3 is 15 residues. With 4 bases removed from V and 3 bases from J, the gap between germline ends came to 13 bases. Germline V CDR1 and CDR2: MNHEY, SVGAGI. CDR3 coding DNA: TGTGCCAGCAGTTTCACAGCGGGCTTCAATCAGCCCCAGCATTTT. It codes for CASSFTAGFNQPQHF.

The chain combines TRBV19 with TRBJ2-2; TRBD1 matches at 7 bases. Germline lookup yields CDR1 LNHDA and CDR2 SQIVND (reference sequence). The V and J ends lost 8 bases and 6 bases, in that order; junction bases with no gene match: 0. The CDR3 is 11 amino acids. The CDR3 coding sequence is TGTGCCAGTCAGGGGGCCGGGGAGCTGTTTTTT. This translates into CASQGAGELFF.

V is TRBV28 and J is TRBJ1-5; D ambiguous. This CDR3 has 18 amino acids. Per germline, CDR1 MDHEN and CDR2 SYDVKM. Trimming removed 5 bases at V and 0 bases at J, with 20 bases between. This chain's CDR3 is CASSTTKVGLLSNQPQHF. The CDR3 DNA sequence: TGTGCCAGCAGTACCACCAAAGTTGGACTTCTTAGCAATCAGCCCCAGCATTTT.

The chain joins TRBV10-3 to TRBJ1-3; unclear D gene. V lost 4 bases to trimming and J lost 1 base, with 8 bases between them. The CDR3 runs 14 residues. CDR1 is ENHRY, CDR2 SYGVKD, per germline. Here the CDR3 DNA reads TGTGCCATCAGTGCGGGTTATTCTGGAAACACCATATATTTT. As protein: CAISAGYSGNTIYF.

This clone was counted a single time. The genes are TRBV5-4 and TRBJ1-2; D gene uncertain. The CDR3 runs 15 residues. CDR1 and CDR2 (germline): SGHNT, YYREEE (reference sequence). V dropped 5 bases and J dropped 5 bases, with 19 bases sitting between them. CDR3 DNA: TGTGCCAGCAGGTGGAGTACCTCAGCCGCTTATGGCTACACCTTC. It codes for CASRWSTSAAYGYTF.

The gene calls are TRBV5-1 and TRBJ1-6; D is perhaps TRBD1 (5 bases). The CDR3 loop spans 14 amino acids. V was trimmed by 0 bases and J by 14 bases, leaving 15 bases between them. From germline, CDR1 is SGHRS and CDR2 YFSETQ. The chain's CDR3 is CASSLGQGIYSLHF. The CDR3 DNA follows: TGCGCCAGCAGCTTGGGCCAGGGAATCTATTCCCTCCACTTT.

The V call is TRBV19, the J call TRBJ1-5, with unresolved D. CDR3 size: 10 residues. With 8 bases removed from V and 5 bases from J, the gap between germline ends came to 4 bases. Germline loops: CDR1 LNHDA, CDR2 SQIVND (reference sequence). The DNA of the CDR3 is TGTGCCAGTGGGGATCAGCCCCAGCATTTT. Translation: CASGDQPQHF.

The V and J genes are TRBV5-1 and TRBJ2-7, with TRBD2 matching 9 bases. The length of the CDR3 is 15 residues. The germline CDR1 and CDR2 sequences are SGHRS and YFSETQ. V shed 4 bases and J 1 base; nucleotides not matched to a gene: 6. CDR3: CASSKTSGLSYEQYF. DNA for the CDR3: TGCGCCAGCAGCAAGACTAGCGGCCTTTCCTACGAGCAGTACTTC.

In regard to this clone: At the DNA level, this CDR3 is encoded by other sequences in the same sample as well. V and J are TRBV7-9 and TRBJ2-5, with no clear D. The V gene's germline CDR1 is SEHNR and CDR2 FQNEAQ (reference sequence). This CDR3 has 12 residues. Trimming took off 0 bases at V and 5 bases at J, with 4 bases between the two ends. As DNA, the CDR3 is TGTGCCAGCAGCTTAGCGCAGGAGACCCAGTACTTC. Amino acid sequence: CASSLAQETQYF.

Here the CDR3 DNA reads TGTGCCAGTAGTCTCGACAGGGGCAATCAGCCCCAGCATTTT. It specifies CASSLDRGNQPQHF. The rearrangement uses TRBV19 and TRBJ1-5; TRBD1 aligns across 7 bases. Germline CDR1 LNHDA, CDR2 SQIVND (reference sequence). CDR3 length equals 14 residues. V lost 5 bases, J lost 2 bases, and 3 bases stayed unmatched.

The rearrangement links TRBV6-1 to TRBJ2-7; D may be TRBD1 (5 bases). Germline values: CDR1 MNHNS, CDR2 SASEGT. The V end was cut by 4 bases, the J end by 5 bases, with 24 bases between. The CDR3 extends over 17 amino acids. In DNA, the CDR3 is TGTGCCAGCAGTGGTCCCTTTGGACGGACATTATACGACGAGCAGTACTTC. It specifies CASSGPFGRTLYDEQYF.

The gene calls are TRBV6-5 and TRBJ1-1, with 7 bases fitting TRBD1. Germline V gene sequence: CDR1 MNHEY, CDR2 SVGAGI. The CDR3 totals 14 residues. After removal of 6 bases from V and 1 base from J, the junction contained 5 bases not matched to a gene. This chain's CDR3 is CASRPRGGNTEAFF. The CDR3 bases are TGTGCCAGCAGACCCAGGGGGGGGAACACTGAAGCTTTCTTT.